This T cell receptor (beta chain) was sequenced during a study of Graves' ophthalmopathy and Graves' hyperthyroidism. Germline lookup yields CDR1 SGHTA and CDR2 FQGNSA. The V end lost 2 bases, the J end lost 6 bases, and 13 bases lay between the germline ends. The CDR3 is 15 residues long. Investigators amplified TCR beta CDR3 regions from RNA transcripts. HTBI primers were used in a first-round RT-PCR, which preceded a second-round multiplex PCR. TCRdb called the multiplex PCR reads again in MiXCR, with one record for every CDR3 protein. The table records 400,000 or so distinct CDR3 sequences, approximately 15% of them present only once. The authors diagnosed from clinical symptoms, serum thyroxine, TRAb, thyroid ultrasound and orbital computed tomography.

Sequenced: peripheral blood. This sequence originates from a woman aged 18-35 years with stable Graves' hyperthyroidism. The V and J genes are TRBV7-2 and TRBJ2-2, with D possibly being TRBD1 (6 bases). The CDR3 is CASSLSQGKAGELFF. The DNA for the CDR3 is TGTGCCAGCAGCTTAAGCCAGGGGAAGGCCGGGGAGCTGTTTTTT.